This T cell receptor beta chain was found in a study of CD8 T cells in Susac syndrome. The V end lost 2 bases, the J end lost 3 bases, and 7 bases lay between the germline ends. Germline V gene lookup returns CDR1 DFQATT and CDR2 SNEGSKA (reference sequence). CDR3 length: 12 residues. A quantity of about 0.45 to 1 ug RNA underwent reverse transcription using random hexamers. A multiplex approach, immunoSEQ multiplex PCR, amplified TCR beta CDR3 across 54 Vbeta and 13 Jbeta. TCRdb redid the calling of the immunoSEQ multiplex PCR reads with MiXCR, one entry per CDR3 protein. The repertoire holds approximately 170,000 distinct CDR3 sequences, with around 90% as singletons. Negative isolation yielded the CD8+ and CD4+ T cells, while FACS enriched the TEMRA cells.

V is TRBV20-1 and J is TRBJ1-1; D gene uncertain. This receptor was taken from a human donor in good health. Sequences were obtained from CD4+ T cells from PBMCs. The DNA of the CDR3 is TGCAGTGCTAGACTTATCTACACTGAAGCTTTCTTT. As protein: CSARLIYTEAFF.